This T cell receptor (beta chain) emerged from a study of T cells in Graves' hyperthyroidism and ophthalmopathy. Exclusion of a patient resulted from uncontrolled infection, other autoimmune disease, pregnancy or lactation. Diagnostic assessment was based on clinical symptoms, serum thyroxine and TRAb, thyroid ultrasound and orbital computed tomography. From less than 13 ml of fresh peripheral blood, PBMCs were isolated. RNA transcripts served as the template for amplifying TCR beta CDR3 regions. The primer set for the first-round RT-PCR of the TCR CDR3 was HTBI. One entry per CDR3 protein, called by TCRdb with MiXCR from the multiplex PCR reads. The sample carries 800,000 or so distinct CDR3 sequences, 35% to 45% recorded once. Germline-derived CDR1 and CDR2 are SEHNR and FQNEAQ (reference sequence). J gave up 0 bases and V 1 base, and 2 bases lay outside the gene matches. The CDR3 runs to 15 residues.

This clonotype has a count of ten or more. The antigen is undetermined. Findings of the study overall: Expanded thyroid clonotypes (above 0.001) were mostly also found in blood.

The chain employs TRBV7-9 and TRBJ1-1, with 7 bases matching TRBD1. The clonotype originates from a man between 18 and 35 years old with Graves' hyperthyroidism. Sequenced material: blood. CDR3 protein: CASSLGDRMNTEAFF. CDR3 sequence (DNA): TGTGCCAGCAGCTTAGGGGACAGAATGAACACTGAAGCTTTCTTT.